This T cell receptor beta chain derives from a study of beta chain features in type 1 diabetes. Study-wide findings and caveats: Shorter templates may be favored by PCR, equally so in patients and controls. When Type 1 diabetes patients were examined, their TCRB CDR3s proved moderately but significantly shorter in all four CD4+ subsets.

Of note for this clone: What it recognizes is unknown.

Expressed TCRB transcripts were sequenced because the isolated RNA had all been reverse transcribed beforehand. Sequenced by immunoSEQ multiplex PCR; TCRdb stores in-frame clones only, minus some. The sample yields approximately 150,000 clones, about 13% seen once. Germline-derived CDR1 and CDR2 are MDHEN and SYDVKM. J lost 7 bases, V lost 6 bases, and 8 bases had no gene match. The CDR3 consists of 14 residues. The source material was central memory CD4+ T cells from blood. This clonotype originated in a man aged 18-30 years with type 1 diabetes. This chain connects TRBV28 to TRBJ1-4, with 7 bases fitting TRBD1. The CDR3 coding sequence is TGTGCCAGCAGCCTACAGGGGCTTGTTGAAAAACTGTTTTTT. As protein: CASSLQGLVEKLFF.